The 14 T cell receptor beta chains given below trace back to one sample, sequenced in a study of cytomegalovirus exposure and HLA in healthy donors. Amplification used 60 Vbeta primers and 13 Jbeta primers. The assay was immunoSEQ multiplex PCR, and TCRdb's table has in-frame clones only and misses some. The sample holds 150,000 to 200,000 clones, more than 60% seen once. The sequenced sample consisted of PBMCs. The source of these receptors is a man between 18 and 29 years old in good health and CMV-seropositive.

V usage is TRBV7-9 and J usage is TRBJ2-1; 12 positions match TRBD2. Trimming cost V 5 bases and J 1 base; bases outside gene matches: 3. Germline V gene sequence: CDR1 SEHNR, CDR2 FQNEAQ (reference sequence). The CDR3 loop spans 16 amino acids. The DNA for the CDR3 is TGTGCCAGCAGCCCGACTAGCGGGAGATCCTACAATGAGCAGTTCTTC. Translation gives CASSPTSGRSYNEQFF.

This clone occurred a few times. A junction boundary mismatches the germline segment, possibly from a read error. The chain combines TRBV28 with TRBJ2-2, with D tentatively TRBD1 (6 bases). The CDR3 is 15 residues long. The germline V gene has CDR1 MDHEN and CDR2 SYDVKM. CDR3: CASSLSQGGAAELFF. In DNA, the CDR3 is TGTGCCAGCAGTTTATCACAGGGCGGTGCCGCGGAGCTGTTCTTT. The full variable domain, in which reference TRBV28 and TRBJ2-2 provide the parts outside the CDR3, is DVKVTQSSRYLVKRTGEKVFLECVQDMDHENMFWYRQDPGLGLRLIYFSYDVKMKEKGDIPEGYSVSREKKERFSLILESASTNQTSMYLCASSLSQGGAAELFFGEGSRLTVL.

The chain couples TRBV5-1 to TRBJ2-3; D not certain. Germline CDR1 and CDR2: SGHRS and YFSETQ. This CDR3 has 14 residues. Trimming took 0 bases from V and 1 from J, leaving 6 bases between them. CDR3 region: CASSLVAGTDTQYF. In DNA, the CDR3 is TGCGCCAGCAGCTTGGTGGCGGGCACAGATACGCAGTATTTT. The complete variable domain, with remaining parts taken from reference TRBV5-1 and TRBJ2-3, reads KAGVTQTPRYLIKTRGQQVTLSCSPISGHRSVSWYQQTPGQGLQFLFEYFSETQRNKGNFPGRFSGRQFSNSRSEMNVSTLELGDSALYLCASSLVAGTDTQYFGPGTRLTVL.

The table lists this clone with a few counts. The V and J genes are TRBV5-1 and TRBJ1-4; perhaps TRBD1 as D (6 bases). The CDR3 runs to 14 residues. Looked up from germline, CDR1 is SGHRS and CDR2 is YFSETQ. The ends were cut back, 1 base at V and 8 bases at J, with 12 bases in the middle. CDR3 protein: CASSLNRASEKLFF. The CDR3 region has the DNA TGCGCCAGCAGCTTGAACAGGGCGAGCGAAAAACTGTTTTTT.

This chain connects TRBV10-3 to TRBJ2-1; 8 nucleotides line up with TRBD2. CDR1 is ENHRY and CDR2 is SYGVKD in the germline V gene. This CDR3 is 10 amino acids long. J was trimmed by 8 bases and V by 10 bases; bases with no gene match: 1. CDR3 DNA sequence: TGTGCCACGGGGGGGGATGAGCAGTTCTTC. It is translated as CATGGDEQFF.

The rearrangement joins TRBV5-6 to TRBJ1-2; tentative D call: TRBD1 (6 bases). Trimming took off 0 bases at V and 5 bases at J, with 8 bases between the two ends. The CDR3 has 13 residues. Per the germline V gene, CDR1 is SGHDT and CDR2 is YYEEEE. For the CDR3, the DNA is TGTGCCAGCAGCTTGGAGACAGGATATGGCTACACCTTC. This encodes CASSLETGYGYTF. The variable domain in full, with the rest retrieved from reference TRBV5-6 and TRBJ1-2, is DAGVTQSPTHLIKTRGQQVTLRCSPKSGHDTVSWYQQALGQGPQFIFQYYEEEERQRGNFPDRFSGHQFPNYSSELNVNALLLGDSALYLCASSLETGYGYTFGSGTRLTVV.

The chain employs TRBV7-9 and TRBJ1-2, with 7 bases matching TRBD1. V gave up 0 bases and J gave up 4 bases; unmatched junction bases: 8. The CDR3 runs 16 residues. Germline V gene lookup returns CDR1 SEHNR and CDR2 FQNEAQ (reference sequence). For the CDR3, the DNA is TGTGCCAGCAGCTTAGCGGGATTGACAGGGAGCTATGGCTACACCTTC. Translated, it gives CASSLAGLTGSYGYTF.

This clone was observed a handful of times. The V call is TRBV29-1, the J call TRBJ2-2; D is unclear. Germline-derived CDR1 and CDR2 are SQVTM and ANQGSEA. V lost 4 bases and J lost 8, with 14 bases in between. This CDR3 region has 13 residues. In DNA form, the CDR3 reads TGCAGCGTTGCGGAGCGAAACCCGGGGGAGCTGTTTTTT. It codes for CSVAERNPGELFF.

The chain recombines TRBV19 with TRBJ2-3, with D tentatively TRBD1 (5 bases). The CDR3 loop spans 16 amino acids. Germline assignment: CDR1 LNHDA and CDR2 SQIVND (reference sequence). Trimming cost V 3 bases and J 0 bases, with 13 bases left between them. The CDR3 DNA reads TGTGCCAGTAGTATGGGCCAGGGATATAGCACAGATACGCAGTATTTT. Translating it yields CASSMGQGYSTDTQYF.

With respect to this clone: Germline is not matched at one junction end, which may reflect a read error. CDR3 residues: CASTLSGRANEQFF. The CDR3 DNA sequence: TGCGCCAGCACCTTGAGCGGGAGGGCTAATGAGCAGTTCTTC. The V gene is TRBV5-1, the J gene TRBJ2-1; 10 bases are a match to TRBD2. Germline CDR1 reads SGHRS; CDR2 reads YFSETQ. CDR3 length: 14 amino acids. Full variable domain (rest looked up from reference TRBV5-1 and TRBJ2-1): KAGVTQTPRYLIKTRGQQVTLSCSPISGHRSVSWYQQTPGQGLQFLFEYFSETQRNKGNFPGRFSGRQFSNSRSEMNVSTLELGDSALYLCASTLSGRANEQFFGPGTRLTVL.

The rearrangement joins TRBV6-5 to TRBJ2-1; D is unclear. CDR1 is MNHEY and CDR2 is SVGAGI in the germline V gene. The length of the CDR3 is 11 residues. The V and J ends lost 6 bases and 7 bases respectively, with 7 bases between them. CDR3 residues: CASSPGNEQFF. In nucleotides, the CDR3 is TGTGCCAGCAGCCCCGGGAATGAGCAGTTCTTC.

The chain uses TRBV7-3 and TRBJ2-1, with D perhaps matching TRBD2 (6 bases). The V end lost 5 bases, the J end lost 7 bases, and 15 bases lay between the germline ends. Germline CDR1 and CDR2: SGHTA and FQGTGA. This CDR3 is built from 14 residues. The CDR3 is CASSPGLLGNEQFF. The CDR3 bases are TGTGCCAGCAGCCCGGGACTTCTAGGAAATGAGCAGTTCTTC. Using reference TRBV7-3 and TRBJ2-1 for the parts outside the CDR3, the full variable domain is GAGVSQTPSNKVTEKGKYVELRCDPISGHTALYWYRQSLGQGPEFLIYFQGTGAADDSGLPNDRFFAVRPEGSVSTLKIQRTERGDSAVYLCASSPGLLGNEQFFGPGTRLTVL.

Remarks on this clone: Other DNA sequences in this sample translate to the same CDR3. This sequence joins TRBV5-4 and TRBJ2-3; TRBD2 might be the D (6 bases). Between the trimmed V and J ends, which lost 1 base and 0 bases, there was a span of 6 bases. The CDR3 is 14 amino acids. From germline, CDR1 is SGHNT and CDR2 YYREEE (reference sequence). In DNA form, the CDR3 reads TGTGCCAGCAGCTTGCGGGAGAGCACAGATACGCAGTATTTT. As protein: CASSLRESTDTQYF.

This clone was detected a few times. The chain couples TRBV4-1 to TRBJ2-5; the D gene is possibly TRBD2 (5 bases). V was pared by 4 bases and J by 13 bases, with 22 bases between. CDR1 MGHRA and CDR2 YSYEKL come from the germline V gene. The CDR3 covers 14 residues. CDR3 residues: CASSPLVAPNGRYF. The CDR3 DNA reads TGCGCCAGCAGCCCTCTTGTAGCGCCCAACGGTCGGTACTTC.